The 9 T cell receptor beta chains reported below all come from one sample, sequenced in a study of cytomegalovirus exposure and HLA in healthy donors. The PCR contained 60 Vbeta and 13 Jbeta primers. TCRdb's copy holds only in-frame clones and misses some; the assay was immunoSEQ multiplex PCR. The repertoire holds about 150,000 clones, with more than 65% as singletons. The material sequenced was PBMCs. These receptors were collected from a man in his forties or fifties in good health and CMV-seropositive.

The CDR3 here is CASSGANSSYNEQFF. The CDR3 bases are TGTGCCAGCAGCGGTGCGAACAGCTCCTACAATGAGCAGTTCTTC. J is TRBJ2-1 and V is TRBV7-2; D not certain. This CDR3 comprises 15 residues. The germline V gene has CDR1 SGHTA and CDR2 FQGNSA. Trimming left V 5 bases short and J 0 bases short, with 11 bases between.

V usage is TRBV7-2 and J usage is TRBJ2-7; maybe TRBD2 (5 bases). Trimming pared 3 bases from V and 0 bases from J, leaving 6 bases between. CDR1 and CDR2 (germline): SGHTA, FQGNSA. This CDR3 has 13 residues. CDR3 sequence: CASSFGSSYEQYF. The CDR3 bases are TGTGCCAGCAGCTTTGGGAGCTCCTACGAGCAGTACTTC.

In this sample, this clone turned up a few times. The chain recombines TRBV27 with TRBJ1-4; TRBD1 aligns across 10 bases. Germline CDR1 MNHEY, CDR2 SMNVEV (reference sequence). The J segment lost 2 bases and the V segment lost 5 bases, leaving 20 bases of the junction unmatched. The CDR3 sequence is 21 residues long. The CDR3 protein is CASSPSTRGPGQGRTNEKLFF. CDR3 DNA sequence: TGTGCCAGCAGTCCATCAACGCGTGGGCCGGGACAGGGGCGTACTAATGAAAAACTGTTTTTT.

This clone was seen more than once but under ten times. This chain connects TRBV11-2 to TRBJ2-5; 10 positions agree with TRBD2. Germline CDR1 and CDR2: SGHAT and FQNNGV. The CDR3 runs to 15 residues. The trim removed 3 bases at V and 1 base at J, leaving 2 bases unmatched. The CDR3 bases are TGTGCCAGCAGCTTTAGCGGGGGGTTCCAAGAGACCCAGTACTTC. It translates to CASSFSGGFQETQYF.

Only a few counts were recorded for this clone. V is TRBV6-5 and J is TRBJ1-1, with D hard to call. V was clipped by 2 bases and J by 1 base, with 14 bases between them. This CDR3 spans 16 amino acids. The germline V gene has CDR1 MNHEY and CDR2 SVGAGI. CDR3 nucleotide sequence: TGTGCCAGCAGTTACGCCATGGGGAGCAGGAACACTGAAGCTTTCTTT. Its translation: CASSYAMGSRNTEAFF.

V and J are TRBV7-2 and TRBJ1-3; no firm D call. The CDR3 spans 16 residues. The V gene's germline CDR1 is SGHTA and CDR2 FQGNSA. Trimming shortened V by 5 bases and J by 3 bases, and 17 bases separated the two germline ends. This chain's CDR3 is CASSLREAPSGNTIYF. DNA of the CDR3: TGTGCCAGCAGCCTTAGAGAGGCTCCCAGTGGAAACACCATATATTTT.

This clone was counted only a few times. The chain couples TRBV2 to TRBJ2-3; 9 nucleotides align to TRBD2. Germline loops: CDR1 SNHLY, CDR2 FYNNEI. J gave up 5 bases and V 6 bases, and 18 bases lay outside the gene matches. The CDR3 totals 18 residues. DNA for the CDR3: TGTGCCAGCAGCCTCACGGCGGGTGCGGGGGGGTCTGGAGATACGCAGTATTTT. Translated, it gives CASSLTAGAGGSGDTQYF. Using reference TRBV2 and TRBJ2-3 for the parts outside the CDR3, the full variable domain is EPEVTQTPSHQVTQMGQEVILRCVPISNHLYFYWYRQILGQKVEFLVSFYNNEISEKSEIFDDQFSVERPDGSNFTLKIRSTKLEDSAMYFCASSLTAGAGGSGDTQYFGPGTRLTVL.

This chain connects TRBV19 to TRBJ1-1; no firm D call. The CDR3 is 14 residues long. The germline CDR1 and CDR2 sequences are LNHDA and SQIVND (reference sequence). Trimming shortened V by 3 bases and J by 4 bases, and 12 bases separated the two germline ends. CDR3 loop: CASSMRGGSTEAFF. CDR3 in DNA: TGTGCCAGTAGTATGAGAGGAGGGAGCACTGAAGCTTTCTTT. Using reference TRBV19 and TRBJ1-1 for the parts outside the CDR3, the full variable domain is DGGITQSPKYLFRKEGQNVTLSCEQNLNHDAMYWYRQDPGQGLRLIYYSQIVNDFQKGDIAEGYSVSREKKESFPLTVTSAQKNPTAFYLCASSMRGGSTEAFFGQGTRLTVV.

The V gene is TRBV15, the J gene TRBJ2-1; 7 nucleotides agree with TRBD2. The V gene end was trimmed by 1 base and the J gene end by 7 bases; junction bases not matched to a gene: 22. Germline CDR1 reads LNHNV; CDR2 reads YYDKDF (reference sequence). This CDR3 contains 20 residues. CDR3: CATSRVMAGDPGSFRNEQFF. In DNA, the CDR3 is TGTGCCACCAGCAGAGTAATGGCGGGGGACCCAGGCAGTTTCCGAAATGAGCAGTTCTTC.